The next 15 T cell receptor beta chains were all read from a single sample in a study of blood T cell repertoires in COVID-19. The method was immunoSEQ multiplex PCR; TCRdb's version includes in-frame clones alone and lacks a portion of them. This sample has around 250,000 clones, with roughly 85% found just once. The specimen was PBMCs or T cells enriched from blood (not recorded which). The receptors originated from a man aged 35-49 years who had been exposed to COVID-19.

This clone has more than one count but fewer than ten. The CDR3 spells CASRRLQETQYF. DNA of the CDR3: TGTGCCAGCAGAAGACTACAAGAGACCCAGTACTTC. The J gene is TRBJ2-5, the V gene TRBV2; TRBD2 is a possible D gene (5 bases). The germline CDR1 and CDR2 sequences are SNHLY and FYNNEI. Deletions cut 6 bases from V and 2 bases from J, with 7 bases between. The CDR3 contains 12 residues.

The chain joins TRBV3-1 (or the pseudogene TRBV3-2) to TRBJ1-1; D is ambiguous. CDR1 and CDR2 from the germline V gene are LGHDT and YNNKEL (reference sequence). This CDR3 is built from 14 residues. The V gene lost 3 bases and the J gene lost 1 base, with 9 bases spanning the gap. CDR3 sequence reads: CASSHIRGNTEAFF. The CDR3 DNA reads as TGTGCCAGCAGCCATATCCGCGGGAACACTGAAGCTTTCTTT.

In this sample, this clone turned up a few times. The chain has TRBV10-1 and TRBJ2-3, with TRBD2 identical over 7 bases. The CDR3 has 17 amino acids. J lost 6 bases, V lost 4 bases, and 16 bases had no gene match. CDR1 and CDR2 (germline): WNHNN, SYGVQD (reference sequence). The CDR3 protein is CASSVGRIYTNPDTQYF. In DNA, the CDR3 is TGCGCCAGCAGTGTCGGGAGGATCTACACAAACCCGGATACGCAGTATTTT.

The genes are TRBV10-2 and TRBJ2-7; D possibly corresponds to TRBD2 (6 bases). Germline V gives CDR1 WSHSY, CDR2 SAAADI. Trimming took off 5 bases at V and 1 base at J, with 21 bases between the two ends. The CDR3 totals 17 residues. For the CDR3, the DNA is TGCGCCAGCAGTCACCAGTCAAGGTCGGGGGTTTCCTACGAGCAGTACTTC. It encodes CASSHQSRSGVSYEQYF.

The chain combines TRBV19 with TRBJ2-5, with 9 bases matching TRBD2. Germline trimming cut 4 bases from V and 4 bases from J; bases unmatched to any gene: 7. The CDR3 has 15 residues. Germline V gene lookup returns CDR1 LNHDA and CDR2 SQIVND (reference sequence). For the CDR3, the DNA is TGTGCCAGTAGTACCGGACTAGCGCTTATAGAGACCCAGTACTTC. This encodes CASSTGLALIETQYF.

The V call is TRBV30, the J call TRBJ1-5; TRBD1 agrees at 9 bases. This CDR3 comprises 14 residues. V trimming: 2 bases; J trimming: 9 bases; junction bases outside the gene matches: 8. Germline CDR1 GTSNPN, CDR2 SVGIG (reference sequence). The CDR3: CAWSFTGGLMPQHF. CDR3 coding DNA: TGTGCCTGGAGTTTCACAGGGGGCCTGATGCCCCAGCATTTT.

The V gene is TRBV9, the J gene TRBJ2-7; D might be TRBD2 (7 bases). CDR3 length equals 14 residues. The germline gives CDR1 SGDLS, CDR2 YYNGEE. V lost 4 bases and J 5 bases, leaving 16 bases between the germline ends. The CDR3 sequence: CASSWGRETHEQYF. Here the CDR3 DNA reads TGTGCCAGCAGCTGGGGGCGGGAGACCCACGAGCAGTACTTC.

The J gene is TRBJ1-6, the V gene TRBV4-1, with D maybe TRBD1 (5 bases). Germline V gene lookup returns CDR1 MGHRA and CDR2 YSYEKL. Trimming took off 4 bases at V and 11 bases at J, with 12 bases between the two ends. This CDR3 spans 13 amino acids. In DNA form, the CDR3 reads TGCGCCAGCAGCCCCCCGACAGAAACACCCCTCCACTTT. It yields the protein CASSPPTETPLHF.

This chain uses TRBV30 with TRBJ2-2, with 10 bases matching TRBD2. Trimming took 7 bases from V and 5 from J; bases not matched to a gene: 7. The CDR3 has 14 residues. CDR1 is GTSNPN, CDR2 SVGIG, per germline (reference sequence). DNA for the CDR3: TGTGCCTCTAAGTGGACTAGCGGAACCGGGGAGCTGTTTTTT. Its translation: CASKWTSGTGELFF.

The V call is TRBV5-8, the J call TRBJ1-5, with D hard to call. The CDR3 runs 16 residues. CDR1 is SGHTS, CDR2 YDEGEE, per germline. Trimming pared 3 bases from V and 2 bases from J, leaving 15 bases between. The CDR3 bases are TGTGCCAGCAGCTGGTCCTCGGTTAGTGGCAATCAGCCCCAGCATTTT. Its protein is CASSWSSVSGNQPQHF.

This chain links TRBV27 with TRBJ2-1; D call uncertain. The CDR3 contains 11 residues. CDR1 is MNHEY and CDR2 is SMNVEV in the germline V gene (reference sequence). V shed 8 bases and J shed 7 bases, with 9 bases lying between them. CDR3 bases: TGTGCCAGCCCCCCCCCGAATGAGCAGTTCTTC. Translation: CASPPPNEQFF.

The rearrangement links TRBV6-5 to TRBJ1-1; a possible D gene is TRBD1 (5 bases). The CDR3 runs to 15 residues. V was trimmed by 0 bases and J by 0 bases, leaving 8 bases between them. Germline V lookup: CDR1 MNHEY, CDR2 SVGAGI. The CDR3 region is CASSYSLGVNTEAFF. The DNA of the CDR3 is TGTGCCAGCAGTTACTCGTTAGGGGTGAACACTGAAGCTTTCTTT.

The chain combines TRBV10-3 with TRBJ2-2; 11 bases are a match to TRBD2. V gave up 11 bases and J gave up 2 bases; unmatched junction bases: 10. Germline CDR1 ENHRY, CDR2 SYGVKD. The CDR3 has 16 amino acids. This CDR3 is CAVLAGGPKNTGELFF. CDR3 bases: TGTGCCGTCTTAGCGGGAGGGCCTAAAAACACCGGGGAGCTGTTTTTT.

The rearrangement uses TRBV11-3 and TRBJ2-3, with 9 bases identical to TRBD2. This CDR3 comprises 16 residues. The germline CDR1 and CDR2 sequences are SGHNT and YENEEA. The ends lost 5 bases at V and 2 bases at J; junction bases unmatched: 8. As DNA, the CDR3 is TGTGCCAGCAGCCAACCACTAGCGGGTGACACAGATACGCAGTATTTT. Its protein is CASSQPLAGDTDTQYF.

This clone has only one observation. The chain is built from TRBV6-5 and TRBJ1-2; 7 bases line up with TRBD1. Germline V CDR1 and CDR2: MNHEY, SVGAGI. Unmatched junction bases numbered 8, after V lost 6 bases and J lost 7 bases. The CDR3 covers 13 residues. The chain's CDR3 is CASSLDRVFGYTF. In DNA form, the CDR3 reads TGTGCCAGCAGCCTTGACAGGGTGTTTGGCTACACCTTC.